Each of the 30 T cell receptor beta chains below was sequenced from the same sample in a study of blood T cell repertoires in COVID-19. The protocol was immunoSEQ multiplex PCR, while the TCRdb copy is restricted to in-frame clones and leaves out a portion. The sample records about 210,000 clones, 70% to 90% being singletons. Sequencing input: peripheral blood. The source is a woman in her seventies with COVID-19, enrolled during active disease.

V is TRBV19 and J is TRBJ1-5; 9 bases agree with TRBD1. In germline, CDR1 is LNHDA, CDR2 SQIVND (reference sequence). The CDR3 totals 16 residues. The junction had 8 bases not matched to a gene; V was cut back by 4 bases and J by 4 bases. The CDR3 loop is CASSTVRDRVNQPQHF. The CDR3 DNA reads TGTGCCAGTAGTACCGTGCGGGACAGGGTAAATCAGCCCCAGCATTTT.

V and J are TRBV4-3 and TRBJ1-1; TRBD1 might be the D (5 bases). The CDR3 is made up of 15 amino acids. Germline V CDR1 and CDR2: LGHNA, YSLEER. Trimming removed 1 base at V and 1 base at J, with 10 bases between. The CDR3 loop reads CASSQVDRPNTEAFF. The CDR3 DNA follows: TGCGCCAGCAGCCAAGTAGACAGACCGAACACTGAAGCTTTCTTT.

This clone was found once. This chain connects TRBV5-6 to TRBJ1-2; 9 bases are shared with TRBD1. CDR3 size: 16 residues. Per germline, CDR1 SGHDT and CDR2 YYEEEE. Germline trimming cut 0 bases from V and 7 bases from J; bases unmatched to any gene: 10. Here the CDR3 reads CASSLGHPGTGIGYTF. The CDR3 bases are TGTGCCAGCAGCTTGGGCCACCCCGGGACAGGGATTGGCTACACCTTC.

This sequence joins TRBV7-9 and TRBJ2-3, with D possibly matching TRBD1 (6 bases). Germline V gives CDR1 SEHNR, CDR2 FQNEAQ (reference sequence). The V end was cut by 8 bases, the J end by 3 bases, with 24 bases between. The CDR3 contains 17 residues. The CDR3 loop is CASADFLQGEGTDTQYF. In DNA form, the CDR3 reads TGTGCCAGCGCAGATTTCTTACAGGGAGAAGGGACAGATACGCAGTATTTT. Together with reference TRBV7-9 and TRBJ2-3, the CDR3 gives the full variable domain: DTGVSQNPRHKITKRGQNVTFRCDPISEHNRLYWYRQTLGQGPEFLTYFQNEAQLEKSRLLSDRFSAERPKGSFSTLEIQRTEQGDSAMYLCASADFLQGEGTDTQYFGPGTRLTVL.

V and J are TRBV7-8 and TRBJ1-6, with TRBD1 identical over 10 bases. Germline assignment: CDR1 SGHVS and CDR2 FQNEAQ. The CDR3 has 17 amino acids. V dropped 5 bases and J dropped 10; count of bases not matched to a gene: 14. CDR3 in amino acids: CASSRTGGAPGQSPLHF. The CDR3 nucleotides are TGTGCCAGCAGCAGGACAGGGGGTGCCCCCGGGCAGTCACCCCTCCACTTT.

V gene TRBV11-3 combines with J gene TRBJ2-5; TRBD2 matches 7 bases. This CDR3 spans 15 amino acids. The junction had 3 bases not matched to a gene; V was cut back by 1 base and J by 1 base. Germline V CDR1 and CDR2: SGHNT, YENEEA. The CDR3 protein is CASSLVGGIQETQYF. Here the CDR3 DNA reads TGTGCCAGCAGCTTAGTGGGGGGGATCCAAGAGACCCAGTACTTC.

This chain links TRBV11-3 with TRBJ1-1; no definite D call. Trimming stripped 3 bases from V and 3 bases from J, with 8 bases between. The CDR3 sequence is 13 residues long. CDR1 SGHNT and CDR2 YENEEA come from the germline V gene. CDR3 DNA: TGTGCCAGCAGCTTTTCCCGGGACACTGAAGCTTTCTTT. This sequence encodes CASSFSRDTEAFF.

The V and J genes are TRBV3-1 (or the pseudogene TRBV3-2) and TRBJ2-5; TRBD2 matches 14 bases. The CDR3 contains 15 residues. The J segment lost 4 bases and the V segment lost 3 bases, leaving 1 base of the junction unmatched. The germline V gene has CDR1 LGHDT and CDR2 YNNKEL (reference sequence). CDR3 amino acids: CASSQTSGRVETQYF. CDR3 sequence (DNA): TGTGCCAGCAGCCAGACTAGCGGGAGGGTAGAGACCCAGTACTTC.

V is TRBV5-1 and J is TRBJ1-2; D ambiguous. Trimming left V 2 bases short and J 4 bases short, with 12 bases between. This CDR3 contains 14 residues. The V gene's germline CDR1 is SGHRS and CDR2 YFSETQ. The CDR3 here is CASSFVNSGYGYTF. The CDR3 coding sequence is TGCGCCAGCAGCTTTGTGAATAGCGGCTATGGCTACACCTTC.

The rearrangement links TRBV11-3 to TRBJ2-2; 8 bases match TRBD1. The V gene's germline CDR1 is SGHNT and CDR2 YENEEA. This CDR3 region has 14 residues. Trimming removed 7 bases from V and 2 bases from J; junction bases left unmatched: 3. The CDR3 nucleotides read TGTGCCAGCACCAGGGGGCACAACACCGGGGAGCTGTTTTTT. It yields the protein CASTRGHNTGELFF.

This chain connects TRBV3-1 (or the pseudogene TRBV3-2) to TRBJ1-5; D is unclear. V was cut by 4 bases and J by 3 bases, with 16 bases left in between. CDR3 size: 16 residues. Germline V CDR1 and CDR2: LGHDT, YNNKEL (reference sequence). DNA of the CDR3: TGTGCCAGCAGCCCCACGGCGCGGGGAGACAATCAGCCCCAGCATTTT. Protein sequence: CASSPTARGDNQPQHF.

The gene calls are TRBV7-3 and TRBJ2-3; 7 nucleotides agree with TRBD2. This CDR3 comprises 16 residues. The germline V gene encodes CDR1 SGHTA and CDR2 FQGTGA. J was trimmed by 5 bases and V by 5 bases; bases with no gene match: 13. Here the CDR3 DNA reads TGTGCCAGCAGCCCCGGGGTCAGGGAGGGCAGAGATACGCAGTATTTT. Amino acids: CASSPGVREGRDTQYF.

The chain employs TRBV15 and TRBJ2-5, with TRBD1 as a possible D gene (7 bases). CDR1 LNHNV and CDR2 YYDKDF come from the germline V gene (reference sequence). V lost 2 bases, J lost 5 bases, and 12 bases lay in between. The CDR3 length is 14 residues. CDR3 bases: TGTGCCACCAGCAGATCAGGGGGGTCGGAGACCCAGTACTTC. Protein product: CATSRSGGSETQYF.

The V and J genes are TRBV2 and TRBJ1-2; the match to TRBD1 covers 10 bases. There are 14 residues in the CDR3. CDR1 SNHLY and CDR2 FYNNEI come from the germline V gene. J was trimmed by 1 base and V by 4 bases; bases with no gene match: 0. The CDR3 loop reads CASSGTGGNYGYTF. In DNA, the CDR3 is TGTGCCAGCAGTGGGACAGGGGGTAACTATGGCTACACCTTC.

CDR3 DNA sequence: TGTGCCAGCATCCCGATGGGGGCCACCTACGAGCAGTACTTC. Protein product: CASIPMGATYEQYF. The rearrangement uses TRBV6-5 and TRBJ2-7, with a tentative D call TRBD1 (6 bases). CDR1 and CDR2 from the germline V gene are MNHEY and SVGAGI. With 7 bases removed from V and 2 bases from J, the gap between germline ends came to 15 bases. This CDR3 contains 14 residues.

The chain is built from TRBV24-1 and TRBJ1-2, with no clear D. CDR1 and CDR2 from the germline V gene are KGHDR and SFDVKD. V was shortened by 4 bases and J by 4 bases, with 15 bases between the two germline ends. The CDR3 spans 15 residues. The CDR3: CATSDLGLRGYGYTF. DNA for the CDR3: TGTGCCACCAGTGACCTCGGGCTCCGGGGCTATGGCTACACCTTC.

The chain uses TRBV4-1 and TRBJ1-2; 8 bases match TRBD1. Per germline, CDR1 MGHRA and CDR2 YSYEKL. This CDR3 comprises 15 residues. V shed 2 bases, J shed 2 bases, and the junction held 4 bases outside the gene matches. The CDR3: CASSQNTGGNYGYTF. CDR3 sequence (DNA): TGCGCCAGCAGCCAAAATACAGGGGGAAACTATGGCTACACCTTC.

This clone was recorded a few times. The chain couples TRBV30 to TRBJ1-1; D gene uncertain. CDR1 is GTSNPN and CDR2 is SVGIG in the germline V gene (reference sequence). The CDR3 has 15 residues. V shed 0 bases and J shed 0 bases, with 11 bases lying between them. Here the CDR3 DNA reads TGTGCCTGGAGTGTACAACGTGCACTGAACACTGAAGCTTTCTTT. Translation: CAWSVQRALNTEAFF.

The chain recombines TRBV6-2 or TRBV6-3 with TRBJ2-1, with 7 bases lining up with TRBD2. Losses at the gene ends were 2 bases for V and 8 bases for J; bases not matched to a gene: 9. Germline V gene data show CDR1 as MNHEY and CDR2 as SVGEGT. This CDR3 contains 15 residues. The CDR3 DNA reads TGTGCCAGCAGTTACGGGACTAAGGAAGTCGATGAGCAGTTCTTC. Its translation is CASSYGTKEVDEQFF.

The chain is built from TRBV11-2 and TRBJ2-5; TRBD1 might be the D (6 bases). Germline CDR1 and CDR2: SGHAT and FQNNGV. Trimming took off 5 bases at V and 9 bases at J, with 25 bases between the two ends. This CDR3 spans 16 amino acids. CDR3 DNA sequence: TGTGCCAGCAGCCCGAAGCCGGCTTTAGGACAGATTCCCCAGTACTTC. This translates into CASSPKPALGQIPQYF.

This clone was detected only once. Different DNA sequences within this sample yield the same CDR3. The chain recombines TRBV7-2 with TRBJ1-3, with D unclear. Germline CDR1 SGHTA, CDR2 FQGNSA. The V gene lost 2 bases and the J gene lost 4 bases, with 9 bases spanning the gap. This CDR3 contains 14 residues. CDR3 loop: CASSLRGSGNTIYF. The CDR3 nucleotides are TGTGCCAGCAGCTTAAGAGGGTCCGGAAACACCATATATTTT.

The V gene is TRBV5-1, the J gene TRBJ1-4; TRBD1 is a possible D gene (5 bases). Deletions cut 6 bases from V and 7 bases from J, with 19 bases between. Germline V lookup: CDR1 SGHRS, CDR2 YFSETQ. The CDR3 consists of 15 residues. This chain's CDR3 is CASTVGARASEKLFF. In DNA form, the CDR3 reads TGCGCCAGCACGGTAGGGGCCAGAGCCAGTGAAAAACTGTTTTTT.

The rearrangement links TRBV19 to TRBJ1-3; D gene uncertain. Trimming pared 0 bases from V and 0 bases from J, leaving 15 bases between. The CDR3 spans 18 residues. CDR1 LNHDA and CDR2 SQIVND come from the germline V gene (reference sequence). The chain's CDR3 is CASSIDLGRQSSGNTIYF. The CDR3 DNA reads TGTGCCAGTAGTATAGATCTTGGCAGGCAGAGCTCTGGAAACACCATATATTTT.

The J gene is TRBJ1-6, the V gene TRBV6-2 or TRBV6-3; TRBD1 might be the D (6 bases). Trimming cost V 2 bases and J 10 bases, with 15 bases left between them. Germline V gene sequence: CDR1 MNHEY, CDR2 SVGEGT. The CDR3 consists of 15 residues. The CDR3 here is CASSYRGGRGSPLHF. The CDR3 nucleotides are TGTGCCAGCAGTTACCGGGGGGGAAGGGGGTCACCCCTCCACTTT.

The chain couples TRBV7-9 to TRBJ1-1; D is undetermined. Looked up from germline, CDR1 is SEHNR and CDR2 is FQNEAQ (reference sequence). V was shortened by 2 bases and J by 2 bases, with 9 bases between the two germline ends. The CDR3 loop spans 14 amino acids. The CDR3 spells CASSLWADNTEAFF. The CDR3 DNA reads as TGTGCCAGCAGCTTATGGGCCGATAACACTGAAGCTTTCTTT.

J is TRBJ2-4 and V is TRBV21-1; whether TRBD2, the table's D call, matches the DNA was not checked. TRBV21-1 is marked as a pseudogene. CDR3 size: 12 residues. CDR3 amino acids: CASSRRRGIQYF. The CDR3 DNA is TGTGCCAGCAGCAGGCGGAGGGGCATTCAGTACTTC.

CDR3 residues: CASSPVGGGGNTF. CDR3 sequence (DNA): TGTGCCAGCAGCCCCGTGGGGGGCGGGGGAAACACCTTC. The rearrangement uses TRBV7-6 and TRBJ1-2, with a weak D call TRBD1 (6 bases). In germline, CDR1 is SGHVS, CDR2 FNYEAQ. V gave up 5 bases and J gave up 12 bases, with 19 bases separating them. CDR3 length: 13 residues. Looking up the rest from reference TRBV7-6 and TRBJ1-2 gives the full variable domain: GAGVSQSPRYKVTKRGQDVALRCDPISGHVSLYWYRQALGQGPEFLTYFNYEAQQDKSGLPNDRFSAERPEGSISTLTIQRTEQRDSAMYRCASSPVGGGGNTFGSGTRLTVV.

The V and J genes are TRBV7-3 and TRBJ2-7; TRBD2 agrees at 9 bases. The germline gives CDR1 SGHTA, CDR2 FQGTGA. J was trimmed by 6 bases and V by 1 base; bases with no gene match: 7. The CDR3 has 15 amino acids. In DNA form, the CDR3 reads TGTGCCAGCAGCTTAAACGGACAGCGGGGGGCCGAGCAGTACTTC. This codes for CASSLNGQRGAEQYF. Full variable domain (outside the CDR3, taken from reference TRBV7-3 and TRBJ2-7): GAGVSQTPSNKVTEKGKYVELRCDPISGHTALYWYRQSLGQGPEFLIYFQGTGAADDSGLPNDRFFAVRPEGSVSTLKIQRTERGDSAVYLCASSLNGQRGAEQYFGPGTRLTVT.

Here the CDR3 reads CASSLSLQYNSPLHF. The CDR3 nucleotides read TGTGCCAGCAGCTTGAGTTTGCAGTATAATTCACCCCTCCACTTT. This chain joins TRBV5-6 and TRBJ1-6; no firm D call. This CDR3 has 15 residues. Germline CDR1 reads SGHDT; CDR2 reads YYEEEE. V was pared by 1 base and J by 4 bases, with 9 bases between.

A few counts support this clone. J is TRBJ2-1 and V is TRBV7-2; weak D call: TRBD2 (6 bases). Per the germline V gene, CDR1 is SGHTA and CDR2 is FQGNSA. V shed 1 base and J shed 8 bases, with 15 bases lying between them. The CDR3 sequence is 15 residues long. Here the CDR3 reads CASSLVLGDLDEQFF. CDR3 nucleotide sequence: TGTGCCAGCAGCTTAGTACTCGGGGACTTGGATGAGCAGTTCTTC.